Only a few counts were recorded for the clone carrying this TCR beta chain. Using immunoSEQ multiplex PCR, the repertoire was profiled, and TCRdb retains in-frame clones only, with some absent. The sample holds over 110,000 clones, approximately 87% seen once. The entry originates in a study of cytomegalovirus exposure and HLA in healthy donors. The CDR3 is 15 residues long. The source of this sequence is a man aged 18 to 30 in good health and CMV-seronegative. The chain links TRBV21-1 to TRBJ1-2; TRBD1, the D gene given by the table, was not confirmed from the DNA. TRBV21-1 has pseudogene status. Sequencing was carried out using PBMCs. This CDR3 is CASSRVGQVEYGYTF. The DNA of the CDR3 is TGTGCCAGCAGCAGGGTGGGACAGGTCGAGTATGGCTACACCTTC.